The rows below give T cell receptor beta chains drawn from one sample of a study of blood T cells in healthy people across ages. TCRdb re-called the 5' RACE reads with MiXCR, one entry per CDR3 protein. The sample consists of 650,000 to 1,000,000 distinct CDR3 sequences, under 40% of them appearing once. The material sequenced was blood. Receptors were obtained from a man aged 18 to 30 in good health. The CDR3 runs from the conserved cysteine through the conserved F or W. Each record gives: D gene, J gene, V gene, clone size, CDR3 protein, CDR3 DNA. A D gene is named only where the DNA matches it firmly. The size field is filled for only some rows; it gives once, few, many or a size class.

- TRBJ1-5 TRBV5-6 few CASSLGGVSNQPQHF TGTGCCAGCAGCCTAGGCGGGGTTAGCAATCAGCCCCAGCATTTT
TRBD1 TRBJ1-1 TRBV2 few CASMETGATEAFF TGTGCCAGCATGGAGACAGGGGCCACTGAAGCTTTCTTT
- TRBJ2-3 TRBV6-2/TRBV6-3 - CASSPYNTDTQYF TGTGCCAGCAGTCCCTACAACACAGATACGCAGTATTTT
TRBD1 TRBJ2-2 TRBV6-5 once CASSYTPDRVWTGELFF TGTGCCAGCAGTTACACTCCGGACAGGGTCTGGACCGGGGAGCTGTTTTTT
- TRBJ1-5 TRBV6-5 many CASSYGINSNQPQHF TGTGCCAGCAGTTACGGCATAAATAGCAATCAGCCCCAGCATTTT
TRBD1 TRBJ1-1 TRBV18 few CASSPERTGGRRRGVNTEAFF TGTGCCAGCTCACCTGAACGGACAGGCGGGCGTAGAAGGGGCGTAAACACTGAAGCTTTCTTT
TRBD1 TRBJ1-1 TRBV20-1 few CSARRGQGHVNTEAFF TGCAGTGCTAGACGGGGACAGGGGCACGTGAACACTGAAGCTTTCTTT
- TRBJ1-2 TRBV10-3 - CAISEQVPKGHYGYTF TGTGCCATCAGTGAGCAGGTACCCAAAGGGCACTATGGCTACACCTTC
- TRBJ1-3 TRBV25-1 - CASSGQGKGPGNTIYF TGTGCCAGCAGTGGGCAGGGGAAAGGTCCTGGAAACACCATATATTTT
- TRBJ1-2 TRBV7-9 few CASSPRNSGYTF TGTGCCAGCAGCCCCCGCAACTCGGGCTACACCTTC
- TRBJ1-1 TRBV20-1 - CSARAKTVRVEAFF TGCAGTGCTAGAGCTAAAACAGTTCGGGTAGAAGCTTTCTTT
- TRBJ2-1 TRBV12-3/TRBV12-4 - CASSVAAKYNEQFF TGTGCCAGCAGTGTAGCGGCCAAATACAATGAGCAGTTCTTC
- TRBJ1-2 TRBV10-2 few CASSEGYRPAGGYTF TGCGCCAGCAGTGAAGGTTACAGGCCCGCCGGGGGCTACACCTTC
- TRBJ2-1 TRBV6-5 - CASSPEGGLSYNEQFF TGTGCCAGCAGTCCCGAGGGGGGCCTCTCCTACAATGAGCAGTTCTTC
TRBD1 TRBJ2-3 TRBV29-1 few CSGRTGFKADTQYF TGCAGCGGGAGGACAGGGTTTAAGGCAGATACGCAGTATTTT
- TRBJ1-5 TRBV7-9 - CASSLGGGAQPQHF TGTGCCAGCAGCTTAGGGGGAGGTGCGCAGCCCCAGCATTTT
TRBD1 TRBJ2-7 TRBV10-3 - CAIRDRGRPSYEQYF TGTGCCATCCGGGACAGGGGACGACCGTCCTACGAGCAGTACTTC
- TRBJ2-3 TRBV9 few CASSVSRGTDTQYF TGTGCCAGCAGCGTTTCCAGGGGCACAGATACGCAGTATTTT
- TRBJ2-5 TRBV9 - CASSQAGSYQETQYF TGTGCCAGCAGCCAGGCGGGGTCGTACCAAGAGACCCAGTACTTC
- TRBJ1-1 TRBV12-3/TRBV12-4 many CASSPSHENTEAFF TGTGCCAGCAGTCCCTCACACGAGAACACTGAAGCTTTCTTT
TRBD1 TRBJ1-2 TRBV3-1 - CASSQDPGGGYVDGYTF TGTGCCAGCAGCCAAGATCCAGGGGGGGGCTATGTGGATGGCTACACCTTC
TRBD2 TRBJ2-3 TRBV20-1 - CSARGRLAGWETDTQYF TGCAGTGCTAGAGGTCGACTAGCGGGATGGGAAACAGATACGCAGTATTTT
- TRBJ2-5 TRBV7-3 few CASSLTLRTEQYF TGTGCCAGCAGCTTAACGTTAAGGACTGAGCAGTACTTC
- TRBJ1-4 TRBV11-2 few CASRHPGLNEKLFF TGTGCCAGCAGACACCCGGGACTTAATGAAAAACTGTTTTTT
- TRBJ1-3 TRBV5-1 few CASSLGGRDGNTIYF TGCGCCAGCAGCTTGGGCGGCAGGGATGGAAACACCATATATTTT
- TRBJ1-1 TRBV12-3/TRBV12-4 - CASSTGRLNTEAFF TGTGCCAGCAGTACTGGGCGGCTGAACACTGAAGCTTTCTTT
TRBD1 TRBJ1-2 TRBV6-5 few CASSRAGGYGYTF TGTGCCAGCAGCCGGGCAGGGGGATATGGCTACACCTTC
- TRBJ2-1 TRBV6-2/TRBV6-3 - CASSSLWTTNEQFF TGTGCCAGCAGTTCGCTTTGGACTACCAATGAGCAGTTCTTC
- TRBJ1-4 TRBV7-2 few CASSFRQVDEKLFF TGTGCCAGCAGCTTTCGGCAGGTTGATGAAAAACTGTTTTTT
TRBD1 TRBJ2-7 TRBV10-3 few CAIRAGTGGYEQYF TGTGCCATCAGGGCCGGGACAGGGGGCTACGAGCAGTACTTC
- TRBJ1-1 TRBV20-1 - CSASLFGGGERTEAFF TGCAGTGCTAGTCTATTTGGGGGGGGGGAGAGGACTGAAGCTTTCTTT
- TRBJ2-5 TRBV3-1 - CASSPGQAVPEETQYF TGTGCCAGCAGCCCGGGCCAGGCCGTGCCCGAAGAGACCCAGTACTTC
TRBD1 TRBJ1-5 TRBV4-1 - CASSPTGMGNQPQHF TGCGCCAGCAGCCCGACAGGGATGGGGAATCAGCCCCAGCATTTT
TRBD2 TRBJ2-5 TRBV10-3 - CAISAFGGDNEQYF TGTGCCATCAGTGCCTTCGGGGGGGACAATGAGCAGTACTTC
TRBD2 TRBJ2-1 TRBV5-1 many CASSFSLAGLPYNEQFF TGCGCCAGCAGCTTCTCCCTAGCGGGGCTCCCCTACAATGAGCAGTTCTTC
- TRBJ2-7 TRBV20-1 - CSAEKGGVSYEQYF TGCAGTGCTGAAAAGGGGGGAGTCTCCTACGAGCAGTACTTC
TRBD1 TRBJ1-2 TRBV7-3 few CASSLTGGDSYGYTF TGTGCCAGCAGCTTAACAGGGGGCGATAGCTATGGCTACACCTTC
- TRBJ2-5 TRBV7-9 - CASSFIENEQYF TGTGCCAGCAGCTTTATAGAAAATGAGCAGTACTTC
- TRBJ2-1 TRBV4-1 - CASSQDRARDNEQFF TGCGCCAGCAGCCAAGATAGGGCCAGGGACAATGAGCAGTTCTTC
TRBD2 TRBJ2-1 TRBV6-1 - CASSQAMLRLAGTNEQFF TGTGCCAGCAGCCAGGCTATGTTGCGACTAGCGGGGACCAATGAGCAGTTCTTC
- TRBJ2-3 TRBV13 - CASSLGKGNTQYF TGTGCCAGCAGCTTAGGGAAGGGAAATACGCAGTATTTT
- TRBJ2-7 TRBV20-1 many CSAERVYEQYF TGCAGTGCGGAGAGGGTCTACGAGCAGTACTTC
- TRBJ1-2 TRBV12-3/TRBV12-4 - CASSWGGSNTF TGTGCCAGCAGTTGGGGAGGGTCTAACACCTTC